Listed below are T cell receptor beta chains from one sample, sequenced in a study of blood T cells in healthy people across ages. TCRdb independently ran MiXCR on the 5' RACE reads; one entry per CDR3 protein. The table records over 1,200,000 distinct CDR3 sequences, 59% of them present only once. The sequencing input was blood. The origin of the receptors is a man aged 18 to 30 in good health. CDR3s include the opening cysteine and the closing phenylalanine or tryptophan. Each record gives: V gene, J gene, D gene, clone size, CDR3 protein, CDR3 DNA. The D gene is left open where the match is weak. The size of a clone is reported for some rows only, either as once, few or many, or as a class for expanded clones.

>TRBV20-1|TRBJ1-2|TRBD1|NA
CSGTGGVSYGYTF
TGCAGTGGTACAGGGGGCGTAAGCTATGGCTACACCTTC
>TRBV4-1|TRBJ1-3|NA|NA
CASSQEGGGGGNTIYF
TGCGCCAGCAGCCAAGAAGGCGGTGGTGGTGGAAACACCATATATTTT
>TRBV28|TRBJ2-5|NA|NA
CASSLWVQSQETQYF
TGTGCCAGCAGTTTATGGGTACAGTCCCAAGAGACCCAGTACTTC
>TRBV6-6|TRBJ2-7|TRBD1|few
CASSNRHRDRVSYEQYF
TGTGCCAGCAGTAACCGACACCGGGACAGGGTCTCCTACGAGCAGTACTTC
>TRBV4-3|TRBJ2-4|NA|NA
CASSQGGHMYF
TGCGCCAGCAGCCAAGGGGGACATATGTACTTC
>TRBV4-2|TRBJ2-7|NA|few
CASSQAAGPSYEQYF
TGTGCCAGCAGCCAAGCGGCCGGGCCCTCCTACGAGCAGTACTTC
>TRBV6-2/TRBV6-3|TRBJ2-5|TRBD1|NA
CASKMTGEETQYF
TGTGCCAGCAAAATGACAGGGGAGGAGACCCAGTACTTC
>TRBV29-1|TRBJ2-7|TRBD1|few
CSVGGGGTGGSEQYF
TGCAGCGTTGGGGGCGGCGGGACAGGGGGCTCCGAGCAGTACTTC
>TRBV10-3|TRBJ2-5|TRBD2|NA
CAISRTSGKETQYF
TGTGCCATCAGTAGGACTAGCGGGAAAGAGACCCAGTACTTC
>TRBV27|TRBJ2-3|NA|NA
CASSPVAPGDTQYF
TGTGCCAGCAGTCCTGTGGCTCCCGGGGATACGCAGTATTTT
>TRBV29-1|TRBJ2-5|NA|NA
CSVEVLAGNEQYF
TGCAGCGTTGAAGTACTAGCTGGTAATGAGCAGTACTTC